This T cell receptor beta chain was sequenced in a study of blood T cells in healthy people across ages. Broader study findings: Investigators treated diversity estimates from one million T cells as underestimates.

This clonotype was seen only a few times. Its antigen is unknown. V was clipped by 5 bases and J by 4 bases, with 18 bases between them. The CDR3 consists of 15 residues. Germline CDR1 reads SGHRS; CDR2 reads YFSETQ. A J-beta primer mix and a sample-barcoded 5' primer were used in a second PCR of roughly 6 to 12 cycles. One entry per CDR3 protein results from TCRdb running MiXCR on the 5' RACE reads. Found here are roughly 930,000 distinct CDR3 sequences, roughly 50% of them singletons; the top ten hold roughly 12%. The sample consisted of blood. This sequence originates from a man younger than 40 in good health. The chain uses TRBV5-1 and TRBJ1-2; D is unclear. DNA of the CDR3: TGCGCCAGCAGACTCGACGGGAAAGGTGGCTATGGCTACACCTTC. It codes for CASRLDGKGGYGYTF.